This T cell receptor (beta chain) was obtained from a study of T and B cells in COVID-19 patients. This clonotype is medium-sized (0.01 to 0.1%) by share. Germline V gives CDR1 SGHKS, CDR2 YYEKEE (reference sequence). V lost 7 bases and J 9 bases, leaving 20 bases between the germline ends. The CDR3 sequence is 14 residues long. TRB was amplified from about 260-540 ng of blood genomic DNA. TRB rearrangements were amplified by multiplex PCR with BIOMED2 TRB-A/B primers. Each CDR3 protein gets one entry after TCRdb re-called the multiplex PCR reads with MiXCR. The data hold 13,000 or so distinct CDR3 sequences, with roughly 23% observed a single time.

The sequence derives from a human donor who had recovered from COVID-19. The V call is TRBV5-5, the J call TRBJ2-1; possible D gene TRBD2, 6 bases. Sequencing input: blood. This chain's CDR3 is CASGLRELYSEQFF. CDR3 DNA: TGTGCCAGCGGACTACGGGAGTTGTACTCTGAGCAGTTCTTC.